The clone carrying this T cell receptor beta chain came up a few times. The antigen is undetermined. The record originates from a study of T cell responses to AZD1222 COVID-19 vaccine. Study-wide points: No day 14 peak samples; only post-peak repertoires were characterized. Among vaccine-associated CD4 TCRs, coverage spanned spike, with dominance at 160-218 and 743-854. Reportedly, close to half of spike-specific TCRs are directed against unmutated variant regions. The study identified only 6 or 7 AZD1222 recipients as seropositive at baseline.

Only in-frame clones appear in the TCRdb table, and some are missing; sequencing was by immunoSEQ multiplex PCR. The data show 130,000 to 150,000 clones, 75% to 90% seen once. The CDR3 is 13 residues long. Germline CDR1 reads SGHDN; CDR2 reads FVKESK. Trimming shortened V by 0 bases and J by 9 bases, and 9 bases separated the two germline ends. The material sequenced was peripheral blood, taken on day 0 of MenACWY control vaccination. J is TRBJ2-1 and V is TRBV14; D possibly uses TRBD1 or TRBD2 (5 bases each). The TCR was taken from an adult in good health. This CDR3 is CASSQDWGSEQFF. The CDR3 DNA reads TGTGCCAGCAGCCAAGACTGGGGGAGTGAGCAGTTCTTC.